This T cell receptor beta chain was captured in a study of cytomegalovirus exposure and HLA in healthy donors. Study-level findings and limits: Reported findings show TCR beta sequences accurately forecast HLA-A and HLA-B alleles in most subjects. The listing of 150 to 200 TCR beta chains classed them as cytomegalovirus-associated. When analyzed later, a missense DCLRE1C variant was found to be linked to TCR beta V- and J-gene trimming.

The CDR3 runs 16 residues. The germline V gene has CDR1 SGHRS and CDR2 YFSETQ. Trimming at V came to 5 bases and at J to 4 bases, leaving 8 bases not matched to a gene. Primers for the PCR totalled 60 Vbeta and 13 Jbeta. This table comes from immunoSEQ multiplex PCR, and its TCRdb copy is limited to in-frame clones, with some not included. The table lists fewer than 250,000 clones, 60% to 80% of them singletons, with 3% to 4% in the top ten. This clone was found a few times. Its antigen is not known. This TCR was recovered from a woman between 25 and 40 years old in good health and CMV-seropositive. The source material was PBMCs. The rearrangement links TRBV5-1 to TRBJ2-2, with 10 positions matching TRBD1. The CDR3 loop is CASRWTGGTTTGELFF. DNA for the CDR3: TGCGCCAGCAGATGGACAGGGGGTACGACCACCGGGGAGCTGTTTTTT. Filled out from reference TRBV5-1 and TRBJ2-2, the complete variable domain reads KAGVTQTPRYLIKTRGQQVTLSCSPISGHRSVSWYQQTPGQGLQFLFEYFSETQRNKGNFPGRFSGRQFSNSRSEMNVSTLELGDSALYLCASRWTGGTTTGELFFGEGSRLTVL.